Reported below is one T cell receptor beta chain. Its antigen is currently unknown. This record belongs to a study of graft-versus-host responses after intestinal transplantation. Study summary: Each of the recipients got a multivisceral, liver-intestinal, or isolated intestinal transplant. Following induction with anti-thymocyte globulin, all recipients were given tacrolimus and steroids for two to three years. The study, taken as a whole, reports: High graft-versus-host to host-versus-graft clonal ratios were seen in allografts of patients with graft-donor T cell macrochimerism.

TCRdb keeps only in-frame clones here, not all; method: immunoSEQ multiplex PCR. The table lists approximately 80,000 clones, less than 90% of them singletons. The ends lost 3 bases at V and 1 base at J; junction bases unmatched: 8. Per germline, CDR1 WSHSY and CDR2 SAAADI. CDR3 length equals 19 residues. The TCR was taken from a human donor who received an intestinal transplant. This chain connects TRBV10-2 to TRBJ2-1; 14 bases match TRBD2. Sequencing used unstimulated CD4+ T cells sorted from spleen or lymph node cells, obtained before intestinal transplant. As DNA, the CDR3 is TGCGCCAGCAGTGAAGGGACTAGCGGGGGAGGGGGGTCCTACAATGAGCAGTTCTTC. This codes for CASSEGTSGGGGSYNEQFF.